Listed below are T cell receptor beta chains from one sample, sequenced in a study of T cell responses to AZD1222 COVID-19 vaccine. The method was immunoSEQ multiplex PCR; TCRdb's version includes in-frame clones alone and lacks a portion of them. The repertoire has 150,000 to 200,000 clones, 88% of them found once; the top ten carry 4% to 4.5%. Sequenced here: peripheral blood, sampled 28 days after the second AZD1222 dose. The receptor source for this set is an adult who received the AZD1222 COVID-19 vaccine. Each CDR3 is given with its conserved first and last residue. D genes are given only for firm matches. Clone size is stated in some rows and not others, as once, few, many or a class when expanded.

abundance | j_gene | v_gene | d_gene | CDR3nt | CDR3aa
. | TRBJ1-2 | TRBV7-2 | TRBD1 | TGTGCCAGCAGCTCGATGGTCAGGGGGCCGTACTATGGCTACACCTTC | CASSSMVRGPYYGYTF
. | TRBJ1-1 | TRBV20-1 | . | TGCAGTGCTAGTCGGAGGGGGAACACTGAAGCTTTCTTT | CSASRRGNTEAFF
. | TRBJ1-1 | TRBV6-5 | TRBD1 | TGTGCCAGCAGGTGGACAGGCAACACTGAAGCTTTCTTT | CASRWTGNTEAFF
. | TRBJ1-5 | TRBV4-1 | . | TGCGCCAGCAGCCAAGATTGGCCAGGGGCCCAGCCCCAGCATTTT | CASSQDWPGAQPQHF
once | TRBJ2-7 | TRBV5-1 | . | TGCGCCAGCAGCGCCTTAGGGGGGATCGCCTACGAGCAGTACTTC | CASSALGGIAYEQYF
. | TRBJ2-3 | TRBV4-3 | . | TGCGCCAGCAGCCAAGATCTACTCGGGGTAGCGGCCCGCACAGATACGCAGTATTTT | CASSQDLLGVAARTDTQYF
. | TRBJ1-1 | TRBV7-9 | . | TGTGCCAGCAGCTTAGGGTTTACGAACACTGAAGCTTTCTTT | CASSLGFTNTEAFF
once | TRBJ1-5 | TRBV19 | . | TGTGCCAGTAGTTCAATAGAGGGTCGAGGACAGCCCCAGCATTTT | CASSSIEGRGQPQHF
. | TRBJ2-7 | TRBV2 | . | TGTGCCAGCACGGACCCCGTTCGCCAGTACTTC | CASTDPVRQYF
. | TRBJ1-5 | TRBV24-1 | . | TGTGTCTTAAACGCAAACGTGGGGGAAGGCGGCAATCAGCCCCAGCATTTT | CVLNANVGEGGNQPQHF
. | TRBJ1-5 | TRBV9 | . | TGTGCCAGCGGGATAGGGGATAGCAATCAGCCCCAGCATTTT | CASGIGDSNQPQHF
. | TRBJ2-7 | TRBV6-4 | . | TGTGCCAGCAGTGTGGAGGACGGAAACACCTACGAGCAGTACTTC | CASSVEDGNTYEQYF
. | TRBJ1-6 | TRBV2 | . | TGTGCCAGCCCTAAAGAGGGCGGACAGTATTCACCCCTCCACTTT | CASPKEGGQYSPLHF